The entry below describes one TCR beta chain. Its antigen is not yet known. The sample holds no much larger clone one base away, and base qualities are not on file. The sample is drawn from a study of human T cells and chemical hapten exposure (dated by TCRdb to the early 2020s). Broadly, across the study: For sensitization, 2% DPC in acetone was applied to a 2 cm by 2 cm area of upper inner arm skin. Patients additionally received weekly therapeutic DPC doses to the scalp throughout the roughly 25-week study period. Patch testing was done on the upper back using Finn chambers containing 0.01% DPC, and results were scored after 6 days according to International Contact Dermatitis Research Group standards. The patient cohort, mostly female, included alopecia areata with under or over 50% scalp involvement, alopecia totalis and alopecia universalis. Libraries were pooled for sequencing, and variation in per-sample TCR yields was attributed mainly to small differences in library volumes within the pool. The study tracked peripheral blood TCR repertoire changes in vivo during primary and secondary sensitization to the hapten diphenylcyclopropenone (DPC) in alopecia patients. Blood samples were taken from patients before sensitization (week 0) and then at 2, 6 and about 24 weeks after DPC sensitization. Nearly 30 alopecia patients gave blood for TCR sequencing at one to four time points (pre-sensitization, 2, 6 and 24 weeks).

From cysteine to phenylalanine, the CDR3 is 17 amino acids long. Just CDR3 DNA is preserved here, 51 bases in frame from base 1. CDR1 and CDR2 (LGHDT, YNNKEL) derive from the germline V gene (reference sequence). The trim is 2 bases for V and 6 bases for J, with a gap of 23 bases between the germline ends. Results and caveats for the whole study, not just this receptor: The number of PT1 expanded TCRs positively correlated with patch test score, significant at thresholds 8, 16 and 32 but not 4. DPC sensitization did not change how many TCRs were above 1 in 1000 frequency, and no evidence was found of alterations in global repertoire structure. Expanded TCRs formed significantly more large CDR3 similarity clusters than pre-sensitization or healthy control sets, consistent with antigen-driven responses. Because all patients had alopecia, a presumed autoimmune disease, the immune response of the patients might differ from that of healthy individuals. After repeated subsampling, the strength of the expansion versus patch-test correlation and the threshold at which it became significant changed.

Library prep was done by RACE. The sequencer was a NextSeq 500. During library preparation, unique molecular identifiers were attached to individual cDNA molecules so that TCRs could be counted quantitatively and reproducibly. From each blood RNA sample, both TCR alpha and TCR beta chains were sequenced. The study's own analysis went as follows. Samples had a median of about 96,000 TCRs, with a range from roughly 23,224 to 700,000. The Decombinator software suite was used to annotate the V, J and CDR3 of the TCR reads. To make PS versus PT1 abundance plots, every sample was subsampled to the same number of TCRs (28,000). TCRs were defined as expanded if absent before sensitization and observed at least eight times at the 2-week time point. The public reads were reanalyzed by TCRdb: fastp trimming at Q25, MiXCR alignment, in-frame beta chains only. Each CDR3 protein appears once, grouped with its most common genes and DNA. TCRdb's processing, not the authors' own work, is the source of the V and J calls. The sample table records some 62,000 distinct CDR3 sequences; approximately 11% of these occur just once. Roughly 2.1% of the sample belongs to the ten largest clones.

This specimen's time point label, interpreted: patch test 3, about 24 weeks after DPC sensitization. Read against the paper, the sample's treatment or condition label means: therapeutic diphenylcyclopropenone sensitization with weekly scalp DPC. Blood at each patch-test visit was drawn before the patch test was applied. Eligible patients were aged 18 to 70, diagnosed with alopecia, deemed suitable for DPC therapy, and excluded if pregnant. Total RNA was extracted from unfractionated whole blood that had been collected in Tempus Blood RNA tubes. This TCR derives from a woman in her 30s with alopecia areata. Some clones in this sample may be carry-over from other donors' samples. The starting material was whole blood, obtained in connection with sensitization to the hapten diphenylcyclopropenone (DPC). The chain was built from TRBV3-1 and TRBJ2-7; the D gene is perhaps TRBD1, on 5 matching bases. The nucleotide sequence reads TGTGCCAGCAGCCAATTTCTTTATGGGGCCGGTAGTGGCGAGCAGTACTTC. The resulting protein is CASSQFLYGAGSGEQYF.